This T cell receptor beta chain was identified in a study of beta chain features in type 1 diabetes. Expressed TCRB transcripts were sequenced because the entire RNA isolate underwent reverse transcription. Profiled with immunoSEQ multiplex PCR; TCRdb holds only in-frame clones, not every one. The sample consists of around 500,000 clones, about 10% of them appearing once. This clone was seen ten or more times. This CDR3 is also generated by other DNA sequences in the sample. Germline V gives CDR1 SQVTM, CDR2 ANQGSEA. V was pared by 4 bases and J by 2 bases, with 11 bases between. This CDR3 has 13 amino acids.

The chain joins TRBV29-1 to TRBJ1-1; no definite D call. Input material: naive CD4+ T cells from blood. This clonotype originated in a woman between 18 and 30 years old in good health. CDR3: CSVGGRRNTEAFF. The CDR3 region has the DNA TGCAGCGTTGGAGGCAGAAGAAACACTGAAGCTTTCTTT.